The next 2 T cell receptor beta chains were all read from a single sample in a study of PD-L1 blockade in urothelial cancer. Sequencing was performed with immunoSEQ multiplex PCR; in TCRdb, only in-frame clones are kept and a portion is missing. The sample lists about 80,000 clones, 87% occurring once. The sequencing used PBMCs, collected around atezolizumab (anti-PD-L1) treatment. These receptors all come from an older woman with urothelial cancer.

The chain couples TRBV14 to TRBJ2-7; TRBD1 aligns across 8 bases. The CDR3 sequence is 15 residues long. Germline CDR1 is SGHDN and CDR2 is FVKESK. V dropped 6 bases and J dropped 4; count of bases not matched to a gene: 11. Here the CDR3 DNA reads TGTGCCAGCAGTCGCTCGGCACAGGGGGGATACGAGCAGTACTTC. It codes for CASSRSAQGGYEQYF.

This clone was counted once. The chain uses TRBV18 and TRBJ2-7; TRBD2 agrees at 11 bases. The CDR3 covers 16 residues. Germline CDR1 KGHSH, CDR2 LQKENI. V lost 2 bases to trimming and J lost 3 bases; unmatched junction nucleotides: 6. The CDR3 is CASSPTSGSPSYEQYF. In nucleotides, the CDR3 is TGTGCCAGCTCACCAACTAGCGGGAGCCCCAGCTACGAGCAGTACTTC.